Sequencing of this TCR beta chain was carried out in a study of patients and donors after allogeneic stem cell transplantation. V was shortened by 3 bases and J by 5 bases, with 17 bases between the two germline ends. The germline gives CDR1 MGHRA, CDR2 YSYEKL. This CDR3 spans 16 amino acids. This clonotype showed up just a few times. In TCRdb, the RT-PCR reads were re-called with MiXCR into one record per CDR3 protein. Here the sample spans 900,000 to 1,000,000 distinct CDR3 sequences, around 17% being singletons. Sequencing was done on a sample of blood, either unsorted or a sorted T cell fraction (not recorded which). The rearrangement links TRBV4-1 to TRBJ2-4; either TRBD1 or TRBD2 may supply D (5 bases each). The origin of this receptor is a human donor who was either an allogeneic HSCT recipient or a stem cell or donor lymphocyte infusion donor (not recorded which). It is not recorded whose cells these are; they may come from a transplant donor. CDR3 sequence reads: CASSQVIRDGQNIQYF. CDR3 nucleotide sequence: TGCGCCAGCAGCCAGGTAATCCGGGACGGACAAAACATTCAGTACTTC.